The next 5 T cell receptor beta chains were all read from a single sample in a study of shared clonotypes between healthy human individuals. Sequencing was performed with immunoSEQ multiplex PCR; in TCRdb, only in-frame clones are kept and a portion is missing. The sample holds approximately 1.5 million clones, 98% seen once. The sequencing sample was made of naive CD4+ T cells sorted from blood. Subset described: CD45RA+ positively selected. These receptors were taken from a man under 40 in good health.

The chain couples TRBV5-4 to TRBJ1-6; tentatively, D is TRBD1 (6 bases). Germline V gene data show CDR1 as SGHNT and CDR2 as YYREEE (reference sequence). This CDR3 has 20 amino acids. Trimming removed 6 bases at V and 0 bases at J, with 25 bases between. CDR3 sequence: CASNYGASQGLSSYNSPLHF. In nucleotides, the CDR3 is TGTGCCAGCAACTATGGGGCATCACAGGGACTTAGCTCCTATAATTCACCCCTCCACTTT. Using reference TRBV5-4 and TRBJ1-6 for the parts outside the CDR3, the full variable domain is ETGVTQSPTHLIKTRGQQVTLRCSSQSGHNTVSWYQQALGQGPQFIFQYYREEENGRGNFPPRFSGLQFPNYSSELNVNALELDDSALYLCASNYGASQGLSSYNSPLHFGNGTRLTVT.

The chain couples TRBV5-5 to TRBJ2-1, with D uncertain. The germline gives CDR1 SGHKS, CDR2 YYEKEE (reference sequence). The V end lost 6 bases, the J end lost 10 bases, and 17 bases lay between the germline ends. The CDR3 has 13 amino acids. The CDR3 here is CASTLLGVSEQFF. The CDR3 DNA is TGTGCCAGCACCCTATTGGGTGTTAGCGAGCAGTTCTTC.

V is TRBV5-5 and J is TRBJ2-7; D is unresolved. The V end was cut by 0 bases, the J end by 0 bases, with 10 bases between. The germline V gene has CDR1 SGHKS and CDR2 YYEKEE (reference sequence). The CDR3 totals 15 residues. CDR3 loop: CASSLGWLTSYEQYF. DNA of the CDR3: TGTGCCAGCAGCTTGGGGTGGCTCACCTCCTACGAGCAGTACTTC.

V and J are TRBV6-1 and TRBJ1-1; D not resolved. The germline gives CDR1 MNHNS, CDR2 SASEGT. Trimming took off 1 base at V and 0 bases at J, with 9 bases between the two ends. CDR3 length equals 15 residues. The DNA for the CDR3 is TGTGCCAGCAGTGAAGAGGGCGGCATGAACACTGAAGCTTTCTTT. Its translation: CASSEEGGMNTEAFF.

The rearrangement joins TRBV29-1 to TRBJ1-1, with unresolved D. CDR3 size: 15 residues. Trimming cost V 3 bases and J 1 base, with 15 bases left between them. The germline gives CDR1 SQVTM, CDR2 ANQGSEA. Here the CDR3 reads CSVDYGGFANTEAFF. The CDR3 coding sequence is TGCAGCGTTGATTACGGAGGGTTTGCGAACACTGAAGCTTTCTTT.